This T cell receptor beta chain originates from a study of blood T cell repertoires in COVID-19 (dated by TCRdb to the early 2020s). Regarding the complete study: Samples from collaborators originated in the United States, Italy and Spain and spanned both the acute and convalescent phases of COVID-19. The prospective study material was composed of cDNA or gDNA derived from T cells, B-cell-depleted T cells, or PBMCs. The dataset comprised deeply sampled blood TCRbeta repertoires from subjects exposed to, actively infected with, or recovered from COVID-19. The repertoires were released in a freely available public database meant as a resource for research on the immune response to SARS-CoV-2. Samples came from the ongoing ImmuneRACE study (first 160 participants) plus 1,254 subjects from 6 global collaborators. A de-identified subject ID, COVID-19 status, age in years and sex were almost always included in the sample metadata. Where available, HLA class I and class II types were obtained from metadata supplied by the sample provider rather than from assay-based typing.

The paper's findings and limits, for the study overall: The quantity of clinical and demographic metadata differed by source and by participant and was supplied without curation.

As concerns this clone: What this receptor recognizes is not known. No much larger clone is present one base from it, and per-base qualities are unavailable.

Each collaborating institution followed its own protocols to collect whole blood in K2EDTA tubes. For TCRbeta analysis, collaborator samples were shipped as frozen whole blood, as isolated PBMCs, or as DNA extracted from either sample type. TCRbeta CDR3 regions were amplified from genomic DNA using the immunoSEQ Assay, a bias-controlled multiplex PCR. As for the authors' bioinformatics: The number of nucleated cells in each sample was estimated from the amplification of reference gene primers within the assay. To quantify the absolute abundance of each unique TCRbeta CDR3 rearrangement, sequence reads were collapsed and filtered. For each sample, productive Simpson clonality was calculated by taking the square root of Simpson's diversity index across productive rearrangements. TCRdb took this table from immuneACCESS and kept in-frame rearrangements with V and J called. Such tables lack part of the clones; where checked against another copy, unresolved V genes explain under half of the gap, and the rest is unexplained. Clone size and the V and J calls come from that table; the DNA yielded D and trimming. A total of more than 65,000 clones appear in this sample, about 79% of them only once. About 22% of the sample goes to the ten largest clones.

The trim is 4 bases for V and 10 bases for J, with a gap of 19 bases between the germline ends. Taken from the germline V gene, the CDR1 and CDR2 loops are SNHLY and FYNNEI. The CDR3 goes from the cysteine to the phenylalanine over 14 residues. CDR3 DNA only is kept here, 42 bases in frame from base 1. This clonotype was obtained from a woman aged 50 to 60 with acute or convalescent COVID-19. The sequence is built from TRBV2 and TRBJ2-5; D gene: possibly TRBD2, on 5 matching bases. The sample was peripheral blood. The CDR3 loop reads CASSGLAPPRGQYF. The DNA reads as follows: TGTGCCAGCAGTGGGTTAGCGCCTCCCCGGGGCCAGTACTTC.